These 18 T cell receptor beta chains came from one sample sequenced in a study of long-term antiretroviral therapy in people with HIV. Sequencing used immunoSEQ v3.0 at survey level. The repertoire was sequenced with immunoSEQ multiplex PCR; TCRdb's copy has only in-frame clones and lacks some. The profile covers around 36,000 clones, with approximately 74% appearing a single time and around 3% taken by the ten largest. Sequenced material: unsorted PBMCs, taken 3 years after starting antiretroviral therapy. Source of these receptors: a man aged 50-60 years with HIV.

The chain carries TRBV28 and TRBJ1-2; unclear D gene. Trimming took 3 bases from V and 9 from J, leaving 11 bases between them. Germline V gene lookup returns CDR1 MDHEN and CDR2 SYDVKM. The CDR3 covers 12 residues. The CDR3 protein is CASSFRTLSYTF. As DNA, the CDR3 is TGTGCCAGCAGTTTCAGGACGTTGAGCTACACCTTC.

The chain uses TRBV19 and TRBJ2-1; 10 positions match TRBD2. Germline loops: CDR1 LNHDA, CDR2 SQIVND (reference sequence). V shed 5 bases and J 4 bases; nucleotides not matched to a gene: 5. The CDR3 contains 15 residues. The CDR3 nucleotides are TGTGCCAGTAGTGTTCTAGCGGGGGCTTACAATGAGCAGTTCTTC. It is translated as CASSVLAGAYNEQFF.

The chain carries TRBV15 and TRBJ1-4; D gene ambiguous. Deletions cut 0 bases from V and 7 bases from J, with 9 bases between. Looked up from germline, CDR1 is LNHNV and CDR2 is YYDKDF (reference sequence). This CDR3 is built from 14 residues. Here the CDR3 DNA reads TGTGCCACCAGCAGAGAGTCTATGGGTGAAAAACTGTTTTTT. Translating it yields CATSRESMGEKLFF. The full variable domain, in which reference TRBV15 and TRBJ1-4 provide the parts outside the CDR3, is DAMVIQNPRYQVTQFGKPVTLSCSQTLNHNVMYWYQQKSSQAPKLLFHYYDKDFNNEADTPDNFQSRRPNTSFCFLDIRSPGLGDTAMYLCATSRESMGEKLFFGSGTQLSVL.

The V and J genes are TRBV2 and TRBJ1-6; D perhaps matches TRBD1 (5 bases). The CDR3 is 14 residues long. Germline V lookup: CDR1 SNHLY, CDR2 FYNNEI. V lost 3 bases and J 8 bases, leaving 11 bases between the germline ends. CDR3 protein: CASSDAYRYSPLHF. CDR3 in DNA: TGTGCCAGCAGTGACGCGTACAGGTATTCACCCCTCCACTTT.

The table lists this clone with a few counts. The rearrangement links TRBV7-2 to TRBJ1-4, with 7 bases matching TRBD1. The V gene end was trimmed by 5 bases and the J gene end by 7 bases; junction bases not matched to a gene: 10. The CDR3 runs to 15 residues. Germline V gene sequence: CDR1 SGHTA, CDR2 FQGNSA. The CDR3 DNA reads as TGTGCCAGCAGCCCCCAACAGGGGTGGGGTGAAAAACTGTTTTTT. This encodes CASSPQQGWGEKLFF. Full variable domain (missing parts from reference TRBV7-2 and TRBJ1-4): GAGVSQSPSNKVTEKGKDVELRCDPISGHTALYWYRQSLGQGLEFLIYFQGNSAPDKSGLPSDRFSAERTGGSVSTLTIQRTQQEDSAVYLCASSPQQGWGEKLFFGSGTQLSVL.

CDR3 loop: CASREQGNTEAFF. The CDR3 coding sequence is TGTGCCAGCAGGGAACAGGGGAACACTGAAGCTTTCTTT. This chain uses TRBV28 with TRBJ1-1; a possible D gene is TRBD1 (6 bases). V was shortened by 6 bases and J by 1 base, with 9 bases between the two germline ends. Per the germline V gene, CDR1 is MDHEN and CDR2 is SYDVKM. The CDR3 length is 13 residues.

The chain joins TRBV9 to TRBJ1-2; the match to TRBD1 covers 7 bases. Germline trimming cut 0 bases from V and 4 bases from J; bases unmatched to any gene: 6. The CDR3 covers 15 residues. The germline V gene encodes CDR1 SGDLS and CDR2 YYNGEE. The CDR3 DNA reads TGTGCCAGCAGCGTAGCTGGGACAGAGCTCTATGGCTACACCTTC. This translates into CASSVAGTELYGYTF.

The chain couples TRBV7-2 to TRBJ2-2; D may correspond to TRBD1 or TRBD2 (5 bases each). Germline V lookup: CDR1 SGHTA, CDR2 FQGNSA. The CDR3 is made up of 12 amino acids. Here the CDR3 DNA reads TGTTGCTCGGGACGCAAGGGCGGGGAGCTGTTTTTT. This codes for CCSGRKGGELFF.

The chain carries TRBV5-1 and TRBJ2-1; perhaps TRBD1 as D (6 bases). CDR1 and CDR2 from the germline V gene are SGHRS and YFSETQ. The CDR3 is made up of 16 amino acids. The V gene lost 4 bases and the J gene lost 7 bases, with 21 bases spanning the gap. DNA for the CDR3: TGCGCCAGCAGCCTAAGGGCCAGGGGCAGTGGTAATGAGCAGTTCTTC. It translates to CASSLRARGSGNEQFF. Full variable domain (missing parts from reference TRBV5-1 and TRBJ2-1): KAGVTQTPRYLIKTRGQQVTLSCSPISGHRSVSWYQQTPGQGLQFLFEYFSETQRNKGNFPGRFSGRQFSNSRSEMNVSTLELGDSALYLCASSLRARGSGNEQFFGPGTRLTVL.

Here the CDR3 DNA reads TGTGCCAGCAGGGATGACAGCTCCTATGGCTACACCTTC. The encoded protein is CASRDDSSYGYTF. The V and J genes are TRBV2 and TRBJ1-2, with D possibly being TRBD1 (5 bases). Trimming shortened V by 6 bases and J by 4 bases, and 12 bases separated the two germline ends. CDR3 length: 13 amino acids. In germline, CDR1 is SNHLY, CDR2 FYNNEI.

This clone is labeled as medium-sized. The V call is TRBV27, the J call TRBJ2-7; TRBD1 aligns across 10 bases. V shed 6 bases, J shed 3 bases, and the junction held 11 bases outside the gene matches. Germline values: CDR1 MNHEY, CDR2 SMNVEV (reference sequence). The CDR3 extends over 16 amino acids. CDR3 coding DNA: TGTGCCAGCAGCCCTGTAGGGGGACAGGGGATCTACGAGCAGTACTTC. It codes for CASSPVGGQGIYEQYF.

The J gene is TRBJ2-7, the V gene TRBV29-1; a weak D match, TRBD1 (5 bases). CDR3 size: 16 residues. V shed 2 bases and J shed 2 bases, with 19 bases lying between them. The germline CDR1 and CDR2 sequences are SQVTM and ANQGSEA. The CDR3: CSVEKVGAVSPYEQYF. In DNA form, the CDR3 reads TGCAGCGTTGAAAAGGTAGGGGCAGTATCCCCCTACGAGCAGTACTTC.

CDR3 protein: CASSWERGYEQYF. In nucleotides, the CDR3 is TGTGCCAGCAGCTGGGAAAGGGGCTACGAGCAGTACTTC. This chain connects TRBV7-2 to TRBJ2-7; tentative D call: TRBD1 (5 bases). Germline loops: CDR1 SGHTA, CDR2 FQGNSA. This CDR3 is built from 13 residues. V was clipped by 4 bases and J by 3 bases, with 10 bases between them.

J is TRBJ2-3 and V is TRBV5-6; 10 positions agree with TRBD2. Germline trimming cut 0 bases from V and 1 base from J; bases unmatched to any gene: 8. The CDR3 extends over 18 amino acids. Germline-derived CDR1 and CDR2 are SGHDT and YYEEEE. For the CDR3, the DNA is TGTGCCAGCAGCTTGGGTAGCGGGGGGCAATTTCGCACAGATACGCAGTATTTT. Residues: CASSLGSGGQFRTDTQYF.

The V call is TRBV18, the J call TRBJ1-1; tentative D call: TRBD1 (5 bases). The germline V and J ends were trimmed by 2 bases and 0 bases, with 10 bases remaining between them. In germline, CDR1 is KGHSH, CDR2 LQKENI. This CDR3 contains 15 residues. The CDR3 coding sequence is TGTGCCAGCTCACCAGGCAGGGTCATGAACACTGAAGCTTTCTTT. Protein sequence: CASSPGRVMNTEAFF.

This clone has more than one count but fewer than ten. The CDR3 here is CAISTGQGGEQYF. The DNA for the CDR3 is TGTGCCATCAGTACGGGACAGGGGGGCGAGCAGTACTTC. The V and J genes are TRBV10-3 and TRBJ2-7; TRBD1 agrees at 11 bases. The CDR3 totals 13 residues. The germline V gene encodes CDR1 ENHRY and CDR2 SYGVKD. J lost 6 bases, V lost 5 bases, and 3 bases had no gene match.

V usage is TRBV6-5 and J usage is TRBJ2-7, with a tentative D call TRBD2 (5 bases). CDR1 is MNHEY, CDR2 SVGAGI, per germline. Trimming took 6 bases from V and 4 from J, leaving 13 bases between them. CDR3 length: 13 amino acids. The CDR3 is CASRLRESYEQYF. The CDR3 DNA follows: TGTGCCAGCAGGTTGAGGGAGTCGTACGAGCAGTACTTC.

V and J are TRBV28 and TRBJ1-2; TRBD1 agrees at 7 bases. Trimming took 5 bases from V and 4 from J; bases not matched to a gene: 10. This CDR3 has 15 amino acids. CDR1 is MDHEN and CDR2 is SYDVKM in the germline V gene. CDR3 in DNA: TGTGCCAGCAGTGACCAGCGACAGGGCTTCTATGGCTACACCTTC. Encoded protein: CASSDQRQGFYGYTF.